By its share, the clone carrying this T cell receptor beta chain is medium-sized. Its target is not known. The germline V gene encodes CDR1 KGHSH and CDR2 LQKENI. This CDR3 spans 15 amino acids. Trimming at V came to 5 bases and at J to 4 bases, leaving 5 bases not matched to a gene. The sample belongs to a study of vaccination effects on CD4 cells after COVID-19. The overall study: Samples were given by two convalescent patients 16 days and one week before vaccination. General study points: There was marked clonal contraction among infection- and vaccine-induced clones late after vaccination.

Method: immunoSEQ multiplex PCR; TCRdb's copy keeps in-frame clones and lacks some. In the table there are about 33,000 clones, roughly 69% of which are singletons. After expansion with viral peptide pools in the ViraFEST assay, antigen-specific CD4+ T cells were sequenced. Isolation of CD4+ T cells took place after approximately 10 days of culture. Sometime from March through December 2020, the person acquired a SARS-CoV-2 infection that PCR confirmed. Every well got 1.5 million to 2.5 million PBMC, which were grown with about 9.2 IU/ml IL-2 and around 10 ug/ml peptides. This sample comprised CD4+ T cells from PBMCs cultured with HCoV-NL63 spike peptides, obtained before COVID-19 vaccination. This sequence was found in a human donor who had a prior SARS-CoV-2 infection. This chain connects TRBV18 to TRBJ2-6; 7 bases align to TRBD1. The CDR3: CASSRQGSGANVLTF. The DNA of the CDR3 is TGTGCCAGCTCAAGACAGGGTTCAGGGGCCAACGTCCTGACTTTC. The whole variable domain, remainder taken from reference TRBV18 and TRBJ2-6, is NAGVMQNPRHLVRRRGQEARLRCSPMKGHSHVYWYRQLPEEGLKFMVYLQKENIIDESGMPKERFSAEFPKEGPSILRIQQVVRGDSAAYFCASSRQGSGANVLTFGAGSRLTVL.